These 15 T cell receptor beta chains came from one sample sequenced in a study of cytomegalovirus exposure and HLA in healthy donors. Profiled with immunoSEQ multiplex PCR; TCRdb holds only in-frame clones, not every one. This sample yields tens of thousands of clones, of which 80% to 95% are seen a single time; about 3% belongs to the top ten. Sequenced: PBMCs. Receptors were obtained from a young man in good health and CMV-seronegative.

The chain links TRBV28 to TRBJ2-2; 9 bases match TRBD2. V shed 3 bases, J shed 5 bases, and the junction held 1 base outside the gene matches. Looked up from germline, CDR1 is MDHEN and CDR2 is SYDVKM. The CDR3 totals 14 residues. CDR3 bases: TGTGCCAGCAGTTTGCTAGCGGGAACCGGGGAGCTGTTTTTT. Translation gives CASSLLAGTGELFF. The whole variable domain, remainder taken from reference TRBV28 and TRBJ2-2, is DVKVTQSSRYLVKRTGEKVFLECVQDMDHENMFWYRQDPGLGLRLIYFSYDVKMKEKGDIPEGYSVSREKKERFSLILESASTNQTSMYLCASSLLAGTGELFFGEGSRLTVL.

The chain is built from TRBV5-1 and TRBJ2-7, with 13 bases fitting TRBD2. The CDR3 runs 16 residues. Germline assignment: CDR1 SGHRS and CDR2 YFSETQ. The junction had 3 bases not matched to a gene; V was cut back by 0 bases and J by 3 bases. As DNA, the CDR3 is TGCGCCAGCAGCTTGGGGACTAGCGGGGGATTCTACGAGCAGTACTTC. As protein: CASSLGTSGGFYEQYF.

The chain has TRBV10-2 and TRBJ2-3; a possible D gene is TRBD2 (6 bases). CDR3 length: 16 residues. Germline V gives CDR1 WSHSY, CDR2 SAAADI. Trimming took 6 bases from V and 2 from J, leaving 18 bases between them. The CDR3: CASREGRGTNTDTQYF. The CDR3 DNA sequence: TGCGCCAGCAGGGAGGGTAGGGGTACCAACACAGATACGCAGTATTTT.

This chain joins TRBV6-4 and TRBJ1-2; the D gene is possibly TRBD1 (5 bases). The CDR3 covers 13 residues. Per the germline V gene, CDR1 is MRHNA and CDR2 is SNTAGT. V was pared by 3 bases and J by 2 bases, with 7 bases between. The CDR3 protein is CASSEQANYGYTF. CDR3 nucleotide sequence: TGTGCCAGCAGTGAACAGGCAAACTATGGCTACACCTTC.

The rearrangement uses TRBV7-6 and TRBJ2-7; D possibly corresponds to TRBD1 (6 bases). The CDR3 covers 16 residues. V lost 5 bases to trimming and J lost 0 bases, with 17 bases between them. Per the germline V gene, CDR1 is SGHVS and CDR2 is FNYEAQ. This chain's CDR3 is CASSPGGRGNSYEQYF. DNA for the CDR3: TGTGCCAGCAGCCCTGGGGGCCGCGGAAACTCCTACGAGCAGTACTTC.

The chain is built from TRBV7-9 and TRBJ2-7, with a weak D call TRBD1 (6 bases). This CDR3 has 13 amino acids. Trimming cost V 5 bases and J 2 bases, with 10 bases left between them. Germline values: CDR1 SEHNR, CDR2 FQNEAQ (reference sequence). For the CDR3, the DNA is TGTGCCAGCAGCCCGACAGGCACCTACGAGCAGTACTTC. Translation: CASSPTGTYEQYF.

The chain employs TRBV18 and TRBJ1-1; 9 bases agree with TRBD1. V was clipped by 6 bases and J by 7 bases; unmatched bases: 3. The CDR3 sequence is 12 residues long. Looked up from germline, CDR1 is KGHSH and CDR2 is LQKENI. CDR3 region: CASSRTGDEAFF. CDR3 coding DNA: TGTGCCAGCTCCCGGACAGGGGATGAAGCTTTCTTT.

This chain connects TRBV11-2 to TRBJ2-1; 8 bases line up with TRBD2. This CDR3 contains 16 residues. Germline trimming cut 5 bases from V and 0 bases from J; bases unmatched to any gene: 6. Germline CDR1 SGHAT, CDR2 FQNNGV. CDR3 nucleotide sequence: TGTGCCAGCAGCAAGCGGGAGACTACCTCCTACAATGAGCAGTTCTTC. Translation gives CASSKRETTSYNEQFF.

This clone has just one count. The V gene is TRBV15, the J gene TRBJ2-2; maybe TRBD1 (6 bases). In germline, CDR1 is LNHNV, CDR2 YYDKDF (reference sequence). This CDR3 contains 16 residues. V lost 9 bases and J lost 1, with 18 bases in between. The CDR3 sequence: CATTQRGHLNTGELFF. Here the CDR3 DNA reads TGTGCCACGACGCAGAGGGGACACCTGAACACCGGGGAGCTGTTTTTT.

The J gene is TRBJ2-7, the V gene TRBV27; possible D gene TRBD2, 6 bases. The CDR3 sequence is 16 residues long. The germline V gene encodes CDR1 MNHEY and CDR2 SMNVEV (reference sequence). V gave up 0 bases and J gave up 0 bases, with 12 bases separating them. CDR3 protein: CASSLSEGTVSYEQYF. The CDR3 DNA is TGTGCCAGCAGTTTATCGGAGGGAACAGTCTCCTACGAGCAGTACTTC.

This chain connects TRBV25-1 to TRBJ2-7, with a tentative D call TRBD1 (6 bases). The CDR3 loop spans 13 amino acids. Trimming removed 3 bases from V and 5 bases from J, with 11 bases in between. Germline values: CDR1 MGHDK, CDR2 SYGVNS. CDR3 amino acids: CASSDTGRHEQYF. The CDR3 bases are TGTGCCAGCAGTGACACAGGGCGGCACGAGCAGTACTTC.

CDR3 DNA sequence: TGTGCCAGCAGCGAGCCCGGAGGGGGGGGAAACACCGGGGAGCTGTTTTTT. Its translation is CASSEPGGGGNTGELFF. The chain is built from TRBV9 and TRBJ2-2, with TRBD2 as a possible D gene (7 bases). Germline lookup yields CDR1 SGDLS and CDR2 YYNGEE. CDR3 size: 17 residues. V was cut by 3 bases and J by 2 bases, with 17 bases left in between.

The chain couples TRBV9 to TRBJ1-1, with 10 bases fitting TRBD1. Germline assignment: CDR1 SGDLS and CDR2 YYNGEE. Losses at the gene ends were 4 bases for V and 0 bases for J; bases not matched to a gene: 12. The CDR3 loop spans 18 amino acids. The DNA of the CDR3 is TGTGCCAGCAGCCCCAGGTGGGACAGGGGACGGATGAACACTGAAGCTTTCTTT. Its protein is CASSPRWDRGRMNTEAFF.

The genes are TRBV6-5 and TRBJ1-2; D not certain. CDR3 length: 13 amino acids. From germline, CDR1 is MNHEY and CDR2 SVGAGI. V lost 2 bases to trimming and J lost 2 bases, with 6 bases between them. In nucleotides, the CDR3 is TGTGCCAGCAGTTACGATAGCAACTATGGCTACACCTTC. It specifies CASSYDSNYGYTF.

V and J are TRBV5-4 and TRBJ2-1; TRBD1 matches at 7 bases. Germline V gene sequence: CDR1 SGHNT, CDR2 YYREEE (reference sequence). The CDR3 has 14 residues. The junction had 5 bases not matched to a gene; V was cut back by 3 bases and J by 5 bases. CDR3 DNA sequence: TGTGCCAGCAGCTCGACGGGGACAGACAATGAGCAGTTCTTC. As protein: CASSSTGTDNEQFF.